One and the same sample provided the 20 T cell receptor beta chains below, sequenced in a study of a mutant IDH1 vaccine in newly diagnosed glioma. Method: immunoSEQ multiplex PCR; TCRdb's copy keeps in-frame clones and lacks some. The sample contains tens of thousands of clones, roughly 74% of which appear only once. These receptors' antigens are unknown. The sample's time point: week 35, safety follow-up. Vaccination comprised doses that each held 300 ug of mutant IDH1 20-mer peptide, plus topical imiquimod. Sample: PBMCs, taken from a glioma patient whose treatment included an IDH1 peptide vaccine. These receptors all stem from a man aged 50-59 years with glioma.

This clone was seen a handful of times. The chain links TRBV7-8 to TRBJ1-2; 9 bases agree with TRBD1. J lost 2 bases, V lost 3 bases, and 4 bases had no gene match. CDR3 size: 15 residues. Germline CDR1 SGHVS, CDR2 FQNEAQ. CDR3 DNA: TGTGCCAGCAGCTTTTCCGGACAGGGGAACTATGGCTACACCTTC. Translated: CASSFSGQGNYGYTF.

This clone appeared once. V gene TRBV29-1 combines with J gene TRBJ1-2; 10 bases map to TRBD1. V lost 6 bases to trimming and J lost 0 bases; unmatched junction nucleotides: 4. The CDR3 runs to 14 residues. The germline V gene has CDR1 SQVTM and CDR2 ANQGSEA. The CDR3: CSVGQGEANYGYTF. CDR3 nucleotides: TGCAGCGTAGGACAGGGGGAGGCTAACTATGGCTACACCTTC.

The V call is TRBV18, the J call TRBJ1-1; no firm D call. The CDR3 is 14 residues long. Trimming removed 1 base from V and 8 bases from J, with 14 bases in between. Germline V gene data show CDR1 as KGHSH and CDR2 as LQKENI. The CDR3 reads CASSPLYDQSEAFF. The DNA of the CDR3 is TGTGCCAGCTCACCACTATATGACCAGTCAGAAGCTTTCTTT.

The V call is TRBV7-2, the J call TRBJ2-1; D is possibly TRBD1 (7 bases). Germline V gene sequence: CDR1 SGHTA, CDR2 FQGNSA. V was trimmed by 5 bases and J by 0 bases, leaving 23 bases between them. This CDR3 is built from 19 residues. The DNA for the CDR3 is TGTGCCAGCAGCACGCGGGACAGTTCCCTTCGCCTCTCCTACAATGAGCAGTTCTTC. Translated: CASSTRDSSLRLSYNEQFF.

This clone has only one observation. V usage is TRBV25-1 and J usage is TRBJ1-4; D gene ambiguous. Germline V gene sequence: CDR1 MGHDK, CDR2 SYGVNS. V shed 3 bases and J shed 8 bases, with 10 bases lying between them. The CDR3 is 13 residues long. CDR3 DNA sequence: TGTGCCAGCAGTGACGGGTTAGGAGAAAAACTGTTTTTT. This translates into CASSDGLGEKLFF. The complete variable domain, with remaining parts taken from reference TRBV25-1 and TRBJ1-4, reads EADIYQTPRYLVIGTGKKITLECSQTMGHDKMYWYQQDPGMELHLIHYSYGVNSTEKGDLSSESTVSRIRTEHFPLTLESARPSHTSQYLCASSDGLGEKLFFGSGTQLSVL.

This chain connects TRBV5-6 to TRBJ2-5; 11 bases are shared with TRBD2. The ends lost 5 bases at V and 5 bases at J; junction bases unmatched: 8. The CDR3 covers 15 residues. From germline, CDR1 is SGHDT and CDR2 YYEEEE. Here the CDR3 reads CASRLTSGGGETQYF. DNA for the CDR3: TGTGCCAGCAGACTAACTAGCGGGGGAGGGGAGACCCAGTACTTC. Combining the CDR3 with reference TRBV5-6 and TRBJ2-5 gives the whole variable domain DAGVTQSPTHLIKTRGQQVTLRCSPKSGHDTVSWYQQALGQGPQFIFQYYEEEERQRGNFPDRFSGHQFPNYSSELNVNALLLGDSALYLCASRLTSGGGETQYFGPGTRLLVL.

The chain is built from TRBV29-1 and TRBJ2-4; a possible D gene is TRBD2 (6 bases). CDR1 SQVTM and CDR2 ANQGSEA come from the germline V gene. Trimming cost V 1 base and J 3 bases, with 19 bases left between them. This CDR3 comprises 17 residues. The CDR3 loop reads CSVEAWGREVGKNIQYF. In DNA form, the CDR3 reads TGCAGCGTTGAAGCATGGGGCAGGGAGGTCGGCAAAAACATTCAGTACTTC.

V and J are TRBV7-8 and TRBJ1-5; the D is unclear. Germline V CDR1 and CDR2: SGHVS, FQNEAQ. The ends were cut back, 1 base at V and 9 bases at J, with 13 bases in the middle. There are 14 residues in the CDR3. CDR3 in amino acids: CASSLDRESGPQHF. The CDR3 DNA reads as TGTGCCAGCAGCTTAGACCGAGAGAGCGGGCCCCAGCATTTT.

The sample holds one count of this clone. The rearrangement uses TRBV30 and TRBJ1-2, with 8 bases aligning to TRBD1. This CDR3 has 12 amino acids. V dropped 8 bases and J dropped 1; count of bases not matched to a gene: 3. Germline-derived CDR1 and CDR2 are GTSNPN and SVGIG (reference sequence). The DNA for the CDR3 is TGTGCCGGGACAGGAGTTAACTATGGCTACACCTTC. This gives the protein CAGTGVNYGYTF.

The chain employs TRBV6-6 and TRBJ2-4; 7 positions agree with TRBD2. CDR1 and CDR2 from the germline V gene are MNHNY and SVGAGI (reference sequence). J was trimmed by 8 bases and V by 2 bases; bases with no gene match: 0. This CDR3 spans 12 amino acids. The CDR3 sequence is CASSYGGDIQYF. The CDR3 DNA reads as TGTGCCAGCAGTTACGGGGGGGACATTCAGTACTTC.

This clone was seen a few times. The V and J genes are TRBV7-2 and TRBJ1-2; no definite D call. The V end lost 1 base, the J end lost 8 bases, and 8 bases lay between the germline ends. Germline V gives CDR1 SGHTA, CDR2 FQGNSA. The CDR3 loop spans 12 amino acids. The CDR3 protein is CASSLDHRGYTF. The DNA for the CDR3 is TGTGCCAGCAGCTTAGATCATAGAGGCTACACCTTC. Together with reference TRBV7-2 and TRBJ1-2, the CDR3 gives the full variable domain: GAGVSQSPSNKVTEKGKDVELRCDPISGHTALYWYRQSLGQGLEFLIYFQGNSAPDKSGLPSDRFSAERTGGSVSTLTIQRTQQEDSAVYLCASSLDHRGYTFGSGTRLTVV.

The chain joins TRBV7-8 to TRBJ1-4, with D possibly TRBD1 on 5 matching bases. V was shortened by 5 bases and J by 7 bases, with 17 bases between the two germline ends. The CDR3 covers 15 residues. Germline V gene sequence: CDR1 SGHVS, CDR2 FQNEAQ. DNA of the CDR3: TGTGCCAGCAGCCCTCAACTTACAGGACGTGAAAAACTGTTTTTT. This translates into CASSPQLTGREKLFF.

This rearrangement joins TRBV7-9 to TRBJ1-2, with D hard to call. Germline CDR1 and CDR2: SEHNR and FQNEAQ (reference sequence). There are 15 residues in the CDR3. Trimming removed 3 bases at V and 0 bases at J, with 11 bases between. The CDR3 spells CASSLELGANYGYTF. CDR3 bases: TGTGCCAGCAGCTTGGAGTTGGGAGCTAACTATGGCTACACCTTC.

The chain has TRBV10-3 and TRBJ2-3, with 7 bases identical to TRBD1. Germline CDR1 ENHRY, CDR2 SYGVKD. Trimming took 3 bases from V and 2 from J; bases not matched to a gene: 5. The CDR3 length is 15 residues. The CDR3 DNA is TGTGCCATCAGTGAAAGGGGGCCGCCCACAGATACGCAGTATTTT. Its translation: CAISERGPPTDTQYF.

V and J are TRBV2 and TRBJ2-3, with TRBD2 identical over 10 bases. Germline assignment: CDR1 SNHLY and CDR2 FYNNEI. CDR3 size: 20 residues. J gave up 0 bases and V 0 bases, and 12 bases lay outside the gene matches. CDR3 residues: CASSEAGSASGGSSTDTQYF. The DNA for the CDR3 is TGTGCCAGCAGTGAAGCAGGGTCAGCTAGCGGGGGCTCTAGCACAGATACGCAGTATTTT.

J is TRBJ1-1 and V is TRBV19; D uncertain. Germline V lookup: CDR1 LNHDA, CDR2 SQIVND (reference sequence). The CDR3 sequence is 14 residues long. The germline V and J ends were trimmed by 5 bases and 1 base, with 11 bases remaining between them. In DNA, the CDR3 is TGTGCCAGTAGTTTAATGGACGGGAACACTGAAGCTTTCTTT. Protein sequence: CASSLMDGNTEAFF.

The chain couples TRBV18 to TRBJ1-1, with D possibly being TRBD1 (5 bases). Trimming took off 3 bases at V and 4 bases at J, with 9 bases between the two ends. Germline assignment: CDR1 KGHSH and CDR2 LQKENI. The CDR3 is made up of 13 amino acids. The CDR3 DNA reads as TGTGCCAGCTCACCGGGGCGAGGCACTGAAGCTTTCTTT. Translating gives CASSPGRGTEAFF.

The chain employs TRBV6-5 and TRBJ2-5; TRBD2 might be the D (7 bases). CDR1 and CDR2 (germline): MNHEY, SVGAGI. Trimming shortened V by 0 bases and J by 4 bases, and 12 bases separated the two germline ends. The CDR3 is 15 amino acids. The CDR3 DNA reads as TGTGCCAGCAGTTACTCGGGGGGGCTGGGAGAGACCCAGTACTTC. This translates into CASSYSGGLGETQYF.

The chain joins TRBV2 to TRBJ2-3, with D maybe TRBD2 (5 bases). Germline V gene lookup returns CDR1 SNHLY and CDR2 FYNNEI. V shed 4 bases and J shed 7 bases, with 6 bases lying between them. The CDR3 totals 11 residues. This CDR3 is CASSGTYTQYF. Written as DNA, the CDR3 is TGTGCCAGCAGTGGGACTTATACGCAGTATTTT.

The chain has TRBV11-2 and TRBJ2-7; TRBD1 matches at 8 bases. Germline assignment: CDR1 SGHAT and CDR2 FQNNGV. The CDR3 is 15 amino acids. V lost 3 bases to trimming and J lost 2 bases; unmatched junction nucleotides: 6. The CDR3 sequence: CASSLNRGIAYEQYF. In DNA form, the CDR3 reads TGTGCCAGCAGCTTGAACAGGGGGATCGCCTACGAGCAGTACTTC.